This TCR beta chain was documented in a study of T cell responses to AZD1222 COVID-19 vaccine. Overall study context: Second doses at about 4 or about 12 weeks were pooled.

Trimming cost V 4 bases and J 3 bases, with 12 bases left between them. Germline CDR1 is SGHTA and CDR2 is FQGNSA. The CDR3 runs 15 residues. As regards this clone: Its specificity is unknown.

Study outcomes and limitations: Samples come after the peak T cell response, not at day 14. Clonal diversity was possibly underestimated; the donors were predominantly white British and more often female.

Sequencing was performed with immunoSEQ multiplex PCR; in TCRdb, only in-frame clones are kept and a portion is missing. Of 45,000 or so clones listed, under 85% are singletons. This clonotype was obtained from an adult in good health. The input for sequencing was peripheral blood, taken on day 0 of AZD1222 vaccination. The gene calls are TRBV7-2 and TRBJ1-4; D is perhaps TRBD1 (5 bases). CDR3 nucleotides: TGTGCCAGCAGCTCCCAAAAAGGGGCTAATGAAAAACTGTTTTTT. Amino acid sequence: CASSSQKGANEKLFF. The variable domain in full, completed from reference TRBV7-2 and TRBJ1-4, reads GAGVSQSPSNKVTEKGKDVELRCDPISGHTALYWYRQSLGQGLEFLIYFQGNSAPDKSGLPSDRFSAERTGGSVSTLTIQRTQQEDSAVYLCASSSQKGANEKLFFGSGTQLSVL.